This entry lists 18 T cell receptor beta chains sequenced from one sample in a study of control samples from healthy donors and cancer patients. Only in-frame clones appear in the TCRdb table, and some are missing; sequencing was by immunoSEQ multiplex PCR. The table lists 84,000 or so clones, roughly 88% of them singletons. The sequenced sample consisted of PBMCs. The receptors shown here come from a man between 60 and 75 years old with head and neck cancer.

Judged by abundance, this clone is medium-sized. V and J are TRBV5-1 and TRBJ2-2; 8 bases match TRBD1. V shed 0 bases, J shed 13 bases, and the junction held 5 bases outside the gene matches. The CDR3 has 13 amino acids. Germline V gives CDR1 SGHRS, CDR2 YFSETQ. The CDR3 loop reads CASSLGQGMRLFF. For the CDR3, the DNA is TGCGCCAGCAGCTTGGGACAGGGGATGCGGCTGTTTTTT.

This clone was seen at least ten times. This rearrangement joins TRBV6-9 to TRBJ1-2; a weak D match, TRBD1 (6 bases). There are 18 residues in the CDR3. Per the germline V gene, CDR1 is MNHGY and CDR2 is SVAAGI. Trimming removed 6 bases from V and 8 bases from J, with 31 bases in between. This CDR3 is CASSRNRAPGRYHSGYTF. The CDR3, as DNA: TGTGCCAGCAGCCGTAACAGGGCCCCAGGGAGATACCATTCGGGCTACACCTTC.

The chain combines TRBV21-1 with TRBJ2-3; the table's D call of TRBD2 was not tested on the DNA. TRBV21-1 is described as a pseudogene. This CDR3 is built from 17 residues. The CDR3: CASSPVHKRPSTDTQYF. CDR3 bases: TGTGCCAGCAGCCCCGTGCATAAGAGGCCGAGCACAGATACGCAGTATTTT.

The genes are TRBV2 and TRBJ2-5; D gene unclear. The V gene's germline CDR1 is SNHLY and CDR2 FYNNEI. V was cut by 4 bases and J by 0 bases, with 6 bases left in between. The CDR3 totals 13 residues. CDR3 residues: CASSVQYQETQYF. The CDR3 DNA follows: TGTGCCAGCAGTGTACAGTACCAAGAGACCCAGTACTTC.

The chain joins TRBV27 to TRBJ1-2, with D possibly TRBD1 on 6 matching bases. The germline CDR1 and CDR2 sequences are MNHEY and SMNVEV (reference sequence). Trimming shortened V by 2 bases and J by 4 bases, and 17 bases separated the two germline ends. The CDR3 has 16 amino acids. The CDR3 is CASSLNPGDVGYGYTF. As DNA, the CDR3 is TGTGCCAGCAGTTTAAATCCAGGGGATGTAGGCTATGGCTACACCTTC.

This clone was detected once. The rearrangement links TRBV28 to TRBJ1-5; D is uncertain. V was trimmed by 5 bases and J by 4 bases, leaving 15 bases between them. The length of the CDR3 is 15 residues. The V gene's germline CDR1 is MDHEN and CDR2 SYDVKM. CDR3 nucleotides: TGTGCCAGCAGTCCCTCTAGGGTTCGGAATCAGCCCCAGCATTTT. As protein: CASSPSRVRNQPQHF.

The chain combines TRBV6-1 with TRBJ2-7, with D possibly matching TRBD1 (5 bases). CDR1 and CDR2 (germline): MNHNS, SASEGT. CDR3 length: 13 amino acids. V was shortened by 2 bases and J by 9 bases, with 14 bases between the two germline ends. The CDR3 bases are TGTGCCAGCAGTGAACAGGACAATAATGGGCAGTACTTC. It encodes CASSEQDNNGQYF.

This clone was detected only once. This sequence joins TRBV5-1 and TRBJ2-7; D is ambiguous. Germline V lookup: CDR1 SGHRS, CDR2 YFSETQ. The V end was cut by 0 bases, the J end by 0 bases, with 13 bases between. The CDR3 is made up of 16 amino acids. CDR3 sequence reads: CASSLAGSTTSYEQYF. Here the CDR3 DNA reads TGCGCCAGCAGCTTGGCGGGCTCCACCACCTCCTACGAGCAGTACTTC.

As DNA, the CDR3 is TGTGCCAGCTCACGAGAATTTCAAGAGACCCAGTACTTC. This gives the protein CASSREFQETQYF. The chain recombines TRBV18 with TRBJ2-5; D not certain. The germline V gene encodes CDR1 KGHSH and CDR2 LQKENI. This CDR3 spans 13 amino acids. V gave up 4 bases and J gave up 2 bases, with 8 bases separating them.

The genes are TRBV4-1 and TRBJ2-5, with D perhaps TRBD1 or TRBD2 (5 bases each). CDR1 is MGHRA and CDR2 is YSYEKL in the germline V gene. With 0 bases removed from V and 5 bases from J, the gap between germline ends came to 10 bases. The CDR3 has 14 residues. CDR3 sequence (DNA): TGCGCCAGCAGCCAAGATTCTGGGACCGAGACCCAGTACTTC. Translation gives CASSQDSGTETQYF.

The sample holds one count of this clone. This chain connects TRBV7-9 to TRBJ2-7, with 9 bases fitting TRBD1. Germline loops: CDR1 SEHNR, CDR2 FQNEAQ (reference sequence). The CDR3 extends over 16 amino acids. After removal of 5 bases from V and 3 bases from J, the junction contained 11 bases not matched to a gene. In DNA, the CDR3 is TGTGCCAGCAGCCGCCACCGGGACAGGGCGGACTACGAGCAGTACTTC. Translation: CASSRHRDRADYEQYF.

The chain is built from TRBV2 and TRBJ2-1; weak D call: TRBD2 (6 bases). CDR1 and CDR2 (germline): SNHLY, FYNNEI. Deletions cut 0 bases from V and 0 bases from J, with 9 bases between. This CDR3 spans 16 amino acids. The CDR3 region has the DNA TGTGCCAGCAGTGAAGCGGGCGGGATCTCCTACAATGAGCAGTTCTTC. As protein: CASSEAGGISYNEQFF.

This clone was observed a handful of times. V gene TRBV15 combines with J gene TRBJ2-3, with D perhaps matching TRBD1 or TRBD2 (5 bases each). CDR1 and CDR2 (germline): LNHNV, YYDKDF (reference sequence). Trimming stripped 1 base from V and 5 bases from J, with 22 bases between. CDR3 size: 18 residues. The CDR3 DNA reads as TGTGCCACCAGCAGAGCGGGGCTAGGCGGGTCTTTATTAGATACGCAGTATTTT. This sequence encodes CATSRAGLGGSLLDTQYF.

The gene calls are TRBV6-2 or TRBV6-3 and TRBJ2-5; D gene uncertain. Germline values: CDR1 MNHEY, CDR2 SVGEGT. The CDR3 extends over 13 amino acids. V dropped 3 bases and J dropped 2 bases, with 7 bases sitting between them. The CDR3 sequence: CASSYWGQETQYF. The CDR3 DNA follows: TGTGCCAGCAGTTATTGGGGACAAGAGACCCAGTACTTC.

V gene TRBV3-1 (or the pseudogene TRBV3-2) combines with J gene TRBJ1-5; the match to TRBD1 covers 7 bases. V trimming: 4 bases; J trimming: 5 bases; junction bases outside the gene matches: 8. This CDR3 has 15 amino acids. Germline CDR1 reads LGHDT; CDR2 reads YNNKEL (reference sequence). CDR3 sequence reads: CASSPGTDTHQPQHF. CDR3 DNA sequence: TGTGCCAGCAGCCCTGGGACAGATACGCATCAGCCCCAGCATTTT.

V and J are TRBV19 and TRBJ2-7, with a tentative D call TRBD2 (5 bases). The CDR3 is made up of 15 amino acids. Trimming removed 5 bases at V and 2 bases at J, with 16 bases between. CDR1 LNHDA and CDR2 SQIVND come from the germline V gene (reference sequence). CDR3 bases: TGTGCCAGTAGTGGAGGCCGGACTGGCCCCTACGAGCAGTACTTC. It specifies CASSGGRTGPYEQYF.

This chain uses TRBV2 with TRBJ1-2, with TRBD1 matching 7 bases. Trimming at V came to 4 bases and at J to 3 bases, leaving 2 bases not matched to a gene. CDR1 and CDR2 (germline): SNHLY, FYNNEI. This CDR3 comprises 13 residues. This CDR3 is CASSAGTDYGYTF. The CDR3 bases are TGTGCCAGCAGTGCCGGGACAGACTATGGCTACACCTTC.

There are a few counts of this clone. This chain links TRBV3-1 (or the pseudogene TRBV3-2) with TRBJ2-7; 12 nucleotides match TRBD2. The CDR3 runs to 17 residues. Germline CDR1 reads LGHDT; CDR2 reads YNNKEL (reference sequence). J was trimmed by 0 bases and V by 4 bases; bases with no gene match: 7. CDR3 DNA: TGTGCCAGCAGCCCACGACTAGCGGGGGTGAGCTCCTACGAGCAGTACTTC. This encodes CASSPRLAGVSSYEQYF.